The 24 T cell receptor beta chains presented below share a single source sample, sequenced in a study of cytomegalovirus exposure and HLA in healthy donors. It was with 60 Vbeta and 13 Jbeta primers that the PCR ran. Repertoires were generated with immunoSEQ multiplex PCR, while TCRdb's copy carries only in-frame clones and drops some. The sample's table shows 50,000 to 80,000 clones. The sequenced sample was PBMCs. Receptor source: a woman between 18 and 29 years old in good health and CMV-seronegative.

The chain links TRBV6-5 to TRBJ2-1; a possible D gene is TRBD2 (6 bases). This CDR3 comprises 15 residues. V lost 8 bases to trimming and J lost 3 bases, with 17 bases between them. CDR1 and CDR2 from the germline V gene are MNHEY and SVGAGI. Written as DNA, the CDR3 is TGTGCCAGCTGTAATCCGGGACTGAACTACAATGAGCAGTTCTTC. It translates to CASCNPGLNYNEQFF.

This chain joins TRBV6-5 and TRBJ2-7, with 9 bases lining up with TRBD2. Germline V gene data show CDR1 as MNHEY and CDR2 as SVGAGI. With V trimmed by 3 bases and J by 5 bases, 11 bases remained unmatched. The CDR3 length is 16 residues. CDR3 protein: CASSYSAGGPDHEQYF. The DNA of the CDR3 is TGTGCCAGCAGTTATTCAGCGGGAGGTCCCGATCACGAGCAGTACTTC.

V usage is TRBV30 and J usage is TRBJ1-1; D remains ambiguous. Germline V gene sequence: CDR1 GTSNPN, CDR2 SVGIG (reference sequence). The CDR3 totals 13 residues. The ends were cut back, 2 bases at V and 5 bases at J, with 12 bases in the middle. The CDR3 loop reads CAWSSASITEAFF. The CDR3 DNA is TGTGCCTGGAGTTCAGCGAGTATAACTGAAGCTTTCTTT.

This chain links TRBV19 with TRBJ1-5; D ambiguous. This CDR3 has 13 residues. Trimming removed 7 bases from V and 6 bases from J, with 13 bases in between. In germline, CDR1 is LNHDA, CDR2 SQIVND (reference sequence). The CDR3 sequence: CASIKREGQPQHF. The DNA of the CDR3 is TGTGCCAGTATAAAACGAGAGGGTCAGCCCCAGCATTTT.

The chain recombines TRBV6-5 with TRBJ1-3, with a tentative D call TRBD1 (5 bases). In germline, CDR1 is MNHEY, CDR2 SVGAGI. V lost 0 bases and J lost 1, with 7 bases in between. The CDR3 runs 15 residues. In DNA, the CDR3 is TGTGCCAGCAGTTACTCGGGGGGATCTGGAAACACCATATATTTT. It specifies CASSYSGGSGNTIYF.

V and J are TRBV28 and TRBJ2-7; 9 bases agree with TRBD1. The V gene end was trimmed by 6 bases and the J gene end by 7 bases; junction bases not matched to a gene: 13. Germline CDR1 reads MDHEN; CDR2 reads SYDVKM. The CDR3 is made up of 15 amino acids. The CDR3 region is CASRRPGQGGSEQYF. The CDR3 DNA reads TGTGCCAGCAGACGGCCGGGACAGGGAGGAAGTGAGCAGTACTTC.

This sequence joins TRBV19 and TRBJ1-1; D not resolved. The CDR3 covers 14 residues. Trimming stripped 8 bases from V and 8 bases from J, with 21 bases between. From germline, CDR1 is LNHDA and CDR2 SQIVND (reference sequence). The CDR3 DNA sequence: TGTGCCAGTTCTAAGTCGGCGTTGGAGTCGGAAGCTTTCTTT. Amino acids: CASSKSALESEAFF.

CDR3 sequence (DNA): TGCGCCAGCAGCTTGGACAGTACCAGCACAGATACGCAGTATTTT. This gives the protein CASSLDSTSTDTQYF. The chain joins TRBV5-1 to TRBJ2-3; D ambiguous. Germline values: CDR1 SGHRS, CDR2 YFSETQ. The CDR3 is made up of 15 amino acids. V was shortened by 0 bases and J by 0 bases, with 8 bases between the two germline ends.

V is TRBV16 and J is TRBJ1-1; D unresolved. V lost 0 bases to trimming and J lost 4 bases, with 6 bases between them. CDR3 length: 13 amino acids. Germline-derived CDR1 and CDR2 are KGHSY and FQNENV. CDR3 in DNA: TGTGCCAGCAGCCAATCGCCGGGCACTGAAGCTTTCTTT. Translation gives CASSQSPGTEAFF.

The chain has TRBV7-9 and TRBJ1-1; D gene ambiguous. Trimming shortened V by 1 base and J by 2 bases, and 5 bases separated the two germline ends. The CDR3 totals 13 residues. CDR1 is SEHNR, CDR2 FQNEAQ, per germline (reference sequence). The CDR3 here is CASSLELNTEAFF. The CDR3 DNA is TGTGCCAGCAGCTTAGAACTAAACACTGAAGCTTTCTTT.

The genes are TRBV5-4 and TRBJ2-2, with D unclear. The CDR3 consists of 15 residues. V was cut by 3 bases and J by 4 bases, with 13 bases left in between. Looked up from germline, CDR1 is SGHNT and CDR2 is YYREEE (reference sequence). CDR3: CASSSYSYPTGELFF. The CDR3 DNA sequence: TGTGCCAGCAGCTCCTACTCCTATCCCACCGGGGAGCTGTTTTTT. The whole variable domain, filled in from reference TRBV5-4 and TRBJ2-2, reads ETGVTQSPTHLIKTRGQQVTLRCSSQSGHNTVSWYQQALGQGPQFIFQYYREEENGRGNFPPRFSGLQFPNYSSELNVNALELDDSALYLCASSSYSYPTGELFFGEGSRLTVL.

The chain is built from TRBV30 and TRBJ2-7; 10 nucleotides align to TRBD2. This CDR3 is 14 amino acids long. The J segment lost 3 bases and the V segment lost 7 bases, leaving 9 bases of the junction unmatched. Germline V gives CDR1 GTSNPN, CDR2 SVGIG (reference sequence). The CDR3 nucleotides are TGTGCCTCACAAAAAGCGGGAGGGGTCTACGAGCAGTACTTC. Amino acid sequence: CASQKAGGVYEQYF.

V usage is TRBV7-9 and J usage is TRBJ1-5, with D perhaps TRBD1 (5 bases). The CDR3 covers 14 residues. V lost 5 bases and J 1 base, leaving 9 bases between the germline ends. Germline V lookup: CDR1 SEHNR, CDR2 FQNEAQ (reference sequence). CDR3 in DNA: TGTGCCAGCAGCATCGGGGGAAGCAATCAGCCCCAGCATTTT. Protein product: CASSIGGSNQPQHF.

This chain links TRBV5-1 with TRBJ1-5, with D hard to call. Germline V gene lookup returns CDR1 SGHRS and CDR2 YFSETQ. The V end lost 0 bases, the J end lost 0 bases, and 7 bases lay between the germline ends. The CDR3 loop spans 15 amino acids. CDR3 in DNA: TGCGCCAGCAGCTTGGGAGAATCTAGCAATCAGCCCCAGCATTTT. It yields the protein CASSLGESSNQPQHF. The variable domain in full, with the rest retrieved from reference TRBV5-1 and TRBJ1-5, is KAGVTQTPRYLIKTRGQQVTLSCSPISGHRSVSWYQQTPGQGLQFLFEYFSETQRNKGNFPGRFSGRQFSNSRSEMNVSTLELGDSALYLCASSLGESSNQPQHFGDGTRLSIL.

V usage is TRBV29-1 and J usage is TRBJ2-3; TRBD2 matches 8 bases. Germline trimming cut 4 bases from V and 6 bases from J; bases unmatched to any gene: 9. This CDR3 region has 14 residues. CDR1 is SQVTM and CDR2 is ANQGSEA in the germline V gene. CDR3 sequence reads: CSVGTSFSGDTQYF. As DNA, the CDR3 is TGCAGCGTTGGGACTAGCTTCTCAGGCGATACGCAGTATTTT.

This chain links TRBV19 with TRBJ2-3; unclear D gene. This CDR3 contains 13 residues. Germline lookup yields CDR1 LNHDA and CDR2 SQIVND (reference sequence). V lost 4 bases and J lost 7, with 12 bases in between. The CDR3 DNA follows: TGTGCCAGTAGTACCCTTCGTGGGCATACGCAGTATTTT. Its protein is CASSTLRGHTQYF. The whole variable domain, filled in from reference TRBV19 and TRBJ2-3, reads DGGITQSPKYLFRKEGQNVTLSCEQNLNHDAMYWYRQDPGQGLRLIYYSQIVNDFQKGDIAEGYSVSREKKESFPLTVTSAQKNPTAFYLCASSTLRGHTQYFGPGTRLTVL.

V and J are TRBV29-1 and TRBJ1-2; 8 nucleotides agree with TRBD1. The CDR3 is 12 amino acids. Germline V gene lookup returns CDR1 SQVTM and CDR2 ANQGSEA. Unmatched junction bases numbered 4, after V lost 2 bases and J lost 8 bases. CDR3 residues: CSVETGGYGYTF. DNA of the CDR3: TGCAGCGTTGAAACAGGGGGATACGGCTACACCTTC.

The chain employs TRBV5-6 and TRBJ1-5; TRBD1 matches 7 bases. CDR3 length: 14 residues. CDR1 SGHDT and CDR2 YYEEEE come from the germline V gene. The J segment lost 3 bases and the V segment lost 4 bases, leaving 4 bases of the junction unmatched. Here the CDR3 DNA reads TGTGCCAGCAGCCAGACAGGGAACAATCAGCCCCAGCATTTT. Encoded protein: CASSQTGNNQPQHF. Based on the CDR3 plus reference TRBV5-6 and TRBJ1-5, the full variable domain is DAGVTQSPTHLIKTRGQQVTLRCSPKSGHDTVSWYQQALGQGPQFIFQYYEEEERQRGNFPDRFSGHQFPNYSSELNVNALLLGDSALYLCASSQTGNNQPQHFGDGTRLSIL.

The chain employs TRBV4-1 and TRBJ2-1, with TRBD2 matching 7 bases. CDR1 MGHRA and CDR2 YSYEKL come from the germline V gene. The V and J ends lost 4 bases and 7 bases, in that order; junction bases with no gene match: 4. The CDR3 loop spans 13 amino acids. The chain's CDR3 is CASSPRTSNEQFF. CDR3 bases: TGCGCCAGCAGCCCCCGGACTAGTAATGAGCAGTTCTTC.

The DNA of the CDR3 is TGTGCCAGCAGCGCCATAGGGGGACCCCGGGAGCAGTACTTC. This sequence encodes CASSAIGGPREQYF. The chain recombines TRBV6-1 with TRBJ2-7, with D possibly matching TRBD1 (6 bases). This CDR3 region has 14 residues. Per the germline V gene, CDR1 is MNHNS and CDR2 is SASEGT. Trimming cost V 6 bases and J 7 bases, with 19 bases left between them.

The chain employs TRBV19 and TRBJ2-7; D might be TRBD2 (5 bases). This CDR3 contains 12 residues. Germline CDR1 LNHDA, CDR2 SQIVND (reference sequence). With 10 bases removed from V and 7 bases from J, the gap between germline ends came to 17 bases. The DNA of the CDR3 is TGTGCCACCGCCGAGGGCACGCGGGAGCAGTACTTC. Its protein is CATAEGTREQYF.

V is TRBV14 and J is TRBJ1-4; perhaps TRBD1 as D (6 bases). Per germline, CDR1 SGHDN and CDR2 FVKESK. The CDR3 length is 16 residues. V lost 4 bases, J lost 4 bases, and 16 bases lay in between. The CDR3 spells CASSRVGAALNEKLFF. CDR3 nucleotides: TGTGCCAGCAGCCGGGTGGGGGCAGCCCTTAATGAAAAACTGTTTTTT.

A note on this clone: At one boundary the junction diverges from the germline segment, which might be a read error. V and J are TRBV15 and TRBJ2-3; 8 nucleotides align to TRBD1. Germline V gives CDR1 LNHNV, CDR2 YYDKDF (reference sequence). The CDR3 loop spans 16 amino acids. The CDR3 protein is CATSRDPGTGTDKQYF. CDR3 coding DNA: TGTGCCACCAGCAGAGATCCCGGGACAGGCACAGATAAGCAGTATTTT.

Points on this clone: The junction and the germline gene differ at one end; a read error may be behind it. V and J are TRBV30 and TRBJ2-3; the match to TRBD2 covers 8 bases. Germline CDR1 is GTSNPN and CDR2 is SVGIG (reference sequence). This CDR3 contains 15 residues. For the CDR3, the DNA is TGTGCCGGGAGTGTCGGGGGGGCCTTCACAGATACGCAGTATTTT. Protein sequence: CAGSVGGAFTDTQYF.